This T cell receptor beta chain appears in the sequencing data of a study of shared clonotypes between healthy human individuals. Using immunoSEQ multiplex PCR, the repertoire was profiled, and TCRdb retains in-frame clones only, with some absent. The profile shows about 2 million clones, just under 95% of them singletons. Naive CD8 cells lacked CD45RO and underwent positive selection for CCR7, leaving out terminally differentiated effector memory CD45RA+ cells. V shed 6 bases, J shed 4 bases, and the junction held 5 bases outside the gene matches. The CDR3 loop spans 14 amino acids. Germline V gene lookup returns CDR1 MDHEN and CDR2 SYDVKM.

The source material was naive CD8+ T cells sorted from blood. The TCR was taken from a man younger than 35 in good health. The V and J genes are TRBV28 and TRBJ1-3, with TRBD1 identical over 8 bases. CDR3 in amino acids: CASSRTGSGNTIYF. The CDR3 DNA sequence: TGTGCCAGCAGCAGGACAGGGTCCGGAAACACCATATATTTT. Full variable domain (remainder filled in from reference TRBV28 and TRBJ1-3): DVKVTQSSRYLVKRTGEKVFLECVQDMDHENMFWYRQDPGLGLRLIYFSYDVKMKEKGDIPEGYSVSREKKERFSLILESASTNQTSMYLCASSRTGSGNTIYFGEGSWLTVV.